This TCR delta chain came from a study of gamma-delta T cells after stem cell transplantation. This clone was picked up a small number of times. This may arise from a read error, as a much more abundant clone is one base away. Other DNA sequences within the sample encode an identical CDR3. TCRdb re-called the RT-PCR reads with CATT. Found here are some 2,300 delta-chain clones, 15% to 20% of them singletons; the top ten hold almost 8%. CDR1 is NSMFDY and CDR2 is ISSIKDK in the germline V gene. J gave up 7 bases and V 6 bases, and 14 bases lay outside the gene matches. This CDR3 contains 15 residues. The sequenced sample was gamma-delta T cells. The chain recombines TRAV29/DV5 with TRDJ1; 11 bases align to TRDD3. This clonotype was sampled from a human donor. It is not recorded whose cells these are; they may come from a transplant donor. The CDR3 region is CAVTGGYGGLGKLIF. DNA for the CDR3: TGTGCAGTCACTGGGGGATATGGGGGATTAGGTAAACTCATCTTT.